This T cell receptor (beta chain) was identified during a study of blood T cell repertoires in COVID-19. Study context: Acute and convalescent COVID-19 samples came from the United States, Italy and Spain. T cells, B-cell-depleted T cells, or PBMCs provided the cDNA or gDNA that served as material.

In the study's own analysis: Counts of nucleated cells, estimated from reference gene primer amplification, were obtained. The table came from immunoSEQ multiplex PCR; TCRdb's copy has only in-frame clones and leaves some out. V and J calls and clone size are as listed in that table; D and trimming were resolved from the DNA. The sample includes 70,000 or so clones, about 80% of them seen just once. Per the germline V gene, CDR1 is SGHTA and CDR2 is FQGNSA. The CDR3 is made up of 13 amino acids. The V end was cut by 6 bases, the J end by 0 bases, with 9 bases between. The source of this sequence is a human donor in a cohort sampled during active COVID-19. The sample consisted of peripheral blood. The chain links TRBV7-2 to TRBJ2-7, with D possibly TRBD2 on 5 matching bases. CDR3 amino acids: CASRGGSSYEQYF. The CDR3 nucleotides read TGTGCCAGCAGGGGTGGGAGCTCCTACGAGCAGTACTTC. Filled out from reference TRBV7-2 and TRBJ2-7, the complete variable domain reads GAGVSQSPSNKVTEKGKDVELRCDPISGHTALYWYRQSLGQGLEFLIYFQGNSAPDKSGLPSDRFSAERTGGSVSTLTIQRTQQEDSAVYLCASRGGSSYEQYFGPGTRLTVT.